This T cell receptor beta chain was documented in a study of blood T cell repertoires in COVID-19. On the study more broadly: The samples span acute and convalescent COVID-19 from the United States, Italy and Spain. T cells, B-cell-depleted T cells, or PBMCs provided the cDNA or gDNA that served as material.

Per the original data handling: Estimates of nucleated cell counts were drawn from the amplification of reference gene primers. Assay: immunoSEQ multiplex PCR; the TCRdb copy retains only in-frame clones and omits some. D and trimming come from the DNA, and the V and J calls and clone size come from that table. The table has about 13,000 clones, about 88% seen once. J was trimmed by 10 bases and V by 6 bases; bases with no gene match: 9. The CDR3 runs 14 residues. Germline V gene sequence: CDR1 ENHRY, CDR2 SYGVKD. The source of this sequence is a man older than 75 with acute or convalescent COVID-19. Material: peripheral blood. The chain uses TRBV10-3 and TRBJ1-5; 10 positions agree with TRBD1. CDR3 region: CAIRPGTGVGPQHF. CDR3 bases: TGTGCCATCAGACCCGGGACAGGGGTCGGCCCCCAGCATTTT.